One and the same sample provided the 20 T cell receptor beta chains below, sequenced in a study of blood T cell repertoires in COVID-19. Produced via immunoSEQ multiplex PCR; TCRdb's table is partial and in-frame only. The sample lists 85,000 to 110,000 clones, roughly 80% occurring once. The sequenced sample was peripheral blood. These receptors all stem from a human donor in a cohort sampled during active COVID-19.

The chain couples TRBV27 to TRBJ2-1, with 16 bases lining up with TRBD2. The CDR3 is made up of 24 amino acids. V trimming: 2 bases; J trimming: 0 bases; junction bases outside the gene matches: 19. The germline V gene encodes CDR1 MNHEY and CDR2 SMNVEV (reference sequence). Here the CDR3 DNA reads TGTGCCAGCAGTTTAAATCGAGGGACTAGCGGGGGGGATTCACTGAAGAGCTCCTACAATGAGCAGTTCTTC. Translation: CASSLNRGTSGGDSLKSSYNEQFF.

V and J are TRBV5-4 and TRBJ2-5; TRBD1 matches 11 bases. The CDR3 length is 15 residues. CDR1 SGHNT and CDR2 YYREEE come from the germline V gene (reference sequence). Unmatched junction bases numbered 2, after V lost 3 bases and J lost 1 base. CDR3 loop: CASSWDRGGQETQYF. Written as DNA, the CDR3 is TGTGCCAGCAGCTGGGACAGGGGGGGCCAAGAGACCCAGTACTTC.

This chain uses TRBV3-1 (or the pseudogene TRBV3-2) with TRBJ2-5; TRBD1 aligns across 9 bases. After removal of 3 bases from V and 2 bases from J, the junction contained 10 bases not matched to a gene. Germline CDR1 and CDR2: LGHDT and YNNKEL (reference sequence). The CDR3 covers 17 residues. In DNA, the CDR3 is TGTGCCAGCAGCCACCTAGGGACAGGGCGAGGGCAAGAGACCCAGTACTTC. Translating gives CASSHLGTGRGQETQYF.

The CDR3 is CASSPAGLAGETQYF. CDR3 coding DNA: TGTGCCAGCAGCCCTGCCGGGTTGGCTGGGGAGACCCAGTACTTC. The chain has TRBV28 and TRBJ2-5; D is uncertain. Germline V gene sequence: CDR1 MDHEN, CDR2 SYDVKM. The CDR3 is 15 residues long. V was cut by 6 bases and J by 5 bases, with 19 bases left in between.

V gene TRBV9 combines with J gene TRBJ1-1; D uncertain. V lost 5 bases to trimming and J lost 3 bases, with 11 bases between them. The germline gives CDR1 SGDLS, CDR2 YYNGEE. This CDR3 is 13 amino acids long. Written as DNA, the CDR3 is TGTGCCAGCAGTCAAAAGCCGGACACTGAAGCTTTCTTT. This translates into CASSQKPDTEAFF.

J is TRBJ1-3 and V is TRBV5-1; TRBD1 aligns across 7 bases. Germline values: CDR1 SGHRS, CDR2 YFSETQ. Trimming took 3 bases from V and 3 from J; bases not matched to a gene: 12. The CDR3 is 17 residues long. The CDR3 DNA sequence: TGCGCCAGCAGCTACGGACAGGACAGCCGTATTGGAAACACCATATATTTT. This translates into CASSYGQDSRIGNTIYF.

V is TRBV24-1 and J is TRBJ2-4, with a tentative D call TRBD2 (5 bases). CDR3 length: 15 amino acids. Trimming cost V 2 bases and J 6 bases, with 13 bases left between them. Germline V CDR1 and CDR2: KGHDR, SFDVKD. CDR3 amino acids: CATSDSRASGNIQYF. CDR3 DNA: TGTGCCACCAGTGATTCGCGGGCGTCGGGAAACATTCAGTACTTC.

This clone showed up just once. J is TRBJ2-3 and V is TRBV3-1 (or the pseudogene TRBV3-2); the D is unclear. The V gene's germline CDR1 is LGHDT and CDR2 YNNKEL (reference sequence). V lost 8 bases to trimming and J lost 0 bases, with 3 bases between them. The CDR3 extends over 11 amino acids. The CDR3 DNA reads TGTGCCAGCTCAAGCACAGATACGCAGTATTTT. As protein: CASSSTDTQYF.

V and J are TRBV7-9 and TRBJ2-1, with 7 positions matching TRBD2. The ends lost 4 bases at V and 6 bases at J; junction bases unmatched: 12. The germline V gene encodes CDR1 SEHNR and CDR2 FQNEAQ (reference sequence). There are 16 residues in the CDR3. CDR3 bases: TGTGCCAGCAGCTGGCCCACCGGGGGGAAGGGCAATGAGCAGTTCTTC. This gives the protein CASSWPTGGKGNEQFF. Full variable domain (missing parts from reference TRBV7-9 and TRBJ2-1): DTGVSQNPRHKITKRGQNVTFRCDPISEHNRLYWYRQTLGQGPEFLTYFQNEAQLEKSRLLSDRFSAERPKGSFSTLEIQRTEQGDSAMYLCASSWPTGGKGNEQFFGPGTRLTVL.

This clone was detected only once. The chain links TRBV19 to TRBJ2-7, with D possibly being TRBD2 (7 bases). V was cut by 3 bases and J by 5 bases, with 17 bases left in between. There are 15 residues in the CDR3. From germline, CDR1 is LNHDA and CDR2 SQIVND (reference sequence). This CDR3 reads CASSIRPGGENEQYF. For the CDR3, the DNA is TGTGCCAGTAGTATCCGCCCGGGGGGCGAAAACGAGCAGTACTTC.

In its sample, this clone was seen once. The chain has TRBV7-2 and TRBJ1-5; 8 bases agree with TRBD1. V gave up 5 bases and J gave up 5 bases; unmatched junction bases: 5. CDR1 and CDR2 (germline): SGHTA, FQGNSA. The CDR3 has 14 amino acids. CDR3 in amino acids: CASSPYRGDQPQHF. DNA of the CDR3: TGTGCCAGCAGCCCGTACAGGGGGGATCAGCCCCAGCATTTT. Supplemented by reference TRBV7-2 and TRBJ1-5, the full variable domain reads GAGVSQSPSNKVTEKGKDVELRCDPISGHTALYWYRQSLGQGLEFLIYFQGNSAPDKSGLPSDRFSAERTGGSVSTLTIQRTQQEDSAVYLCASSPYRGDQPQHFGDGTRLSIL.

The chain is built from TRBV11-3 and TRBJ2-1; the match to TRBD2 covers 12 bases. The CDR3 loop spans 16 amino acids. Per germline, CDR1 SGHNT and CDR2 YENEEA. Unmatched junction bases numbered 4, after V lost 0 bases and J lost 7 bases. CDR3 nucleotides: TGTGCCAGCAGCTTAGACCCTAGCGGGGGGGGGAATGAGCAGTTCTTC. This encodes CASSLDPSGGGNEQFF.

The genes are TRBV5-6 and TRBJ2-3, with 12 bases aligning to TRBD1. V gave up 4 bases and J gave up 6 bases; unmatched junction bases: 18. The V gene's germline CDR1 is SGHDT and CDR2 YYEEEE. The CDR3 is 19 residues long. The DNA of the CDR3 is TGTGCCAGCAGCGCCTACCGGGACAGGGGGCGAAGGGGGGCGGATACGCAGTATTTT. This gives the protein CASSAYRDRGRRGADTQYF. The whole variable domain, filled in from reference TRBV5-6 and TRBJ2-3, reads DAGVTQSPTHLIKTRGQQVTLRCSPKSGHDTVSWYQQALGQGPQFIFQYYEEEERQRGNFPDRFSGHQFPNYSSELNVNALLLGDSALYLCASSAYRDRGRRGADTQYFGPGTRLTVL.

This sequence joins TRBV18 and TRBJ1-3, with TRBD1 matching 9 bases. Unmatched junction bases numbered 10, after V lost 8 bases and J lost 8 bases. Germline CDR1 KGHSH, CDR2 LQKENI. This CDR3 region has 14 residues. CDR3 region: CASAPGTGSDTIYF. CDR3 DNA: TGTGCCAGCGCGCCCGGGACAGGGTCGGACACCATATATTTT.

This clone has just one count. The gene calls are TRBV18 and TRBJ1-1, with D perhaps TRBD1 (6 bases). Trimming shortened V by 2 bases and J by 6 bases, and 10 bases separated the two germline ends. CDR1 and CDR2 from the germline V gene are KGHSH and LQKENI. CDR3 length: 13 amino acids. CDR3 region: CASSPTGLSEAFF. CDR3 nucleotide sequence: TGTGCCAGCTCACCAACAGGGCTCTCTGAAGCTTTCTTT.

The chain has TRBV6-5 and TRBJ1-1, with D tentatively TRBD1 (6 bases). V was trimmed by 5 bases and J by 0 bases, leaving 10 bases between them. The germline gives CDR1 MNHEY, CDR2 SVGAGI. This CDR3 has 14 amino acids. CDR3 bases: TGTGCCAGCAGTCGTACAGGGATGAACACTGAAGCTTTCTTT. The encoded protein is CASSRTGMNTEAFF.

The V gene is TRBV7-9, the J gene TRBJ1-1, with D possibly TRBD1 on 6 matching bases. V dropped 11 bases and J dropped 3 bases, with 16 bases sitting between them. CDR1 is SEHNR, CDR2 FQNEAQ, per germline (reference sequence). The CDR3 consists of 13 residues. The CDR3 region is CASAGGGYTEAFF. The DNA of the CDR3 is TGTGCCTCAGCGGGGGGCGGTTACACTGAAGCTTTCTTT.

The genes are TRBV28 and TRBJ2-1; D perhaps matches TRBD2 (6 bases). This CDR3 has 14 residues. From germline, CDR1 is MDHEN and CDR2 SYDVKM. V was trimmed by 2 bases and J by 6 bases, leaving 11 bases between them. CDR3 protein: CASSLGGGGNEQFF. In nucleotides, the CDR3 is TGTGCCAGCAGTTTAGGGGGAGGTGGCAATGAGCAGTTCTTC.

V and J are TRBV5-1 and TRBJ2-2; 7 bases fit TRBD1. Trimming took 0 bases from V and 0 from J; bases not matched to a gene: 11. The germline V gene encodes CDR1 SGHRS and CDR2 YFSETQ. CDR3 size: 19 residues. The CDR3 DNA is TGCGCCAGCAGCTTGGAAGGTTCCGGGACAGCCACGAACACCGGGGAGCTGTTTTTT. As protein: CASSLEGSGTATNTGELFF.

The chain combines TRBV10-3 with TRBJ1-6, with TRBD1 matching 9 bases. Germline V gives CDR1 ENHRY, CDR2 SYGVKD. Trimming took 6 bases from V and 8 from J; bases not matched to a gene: 8. The length of the CDR3 is 15 residues. CDR3 region: CAIREDRGSHSPLHF. The CDR3 DNA is TGTGCCATCAGAGAAGACAGGGGGTCACATTCACCCCTCCACTTT.